This T cell receptor (beta chain) came from a study of T cell repertoires in cytomegalovirus infection. At the level of the study: Evidence of both CMV infection and a matching HLA type came from public TCR beta signatures.

TCRdb reprocessed the reads via MiXCR and lists one record per CDR3 protein. Counted here are about 83,000 distinct CDR3 sequences, 20% to 30% occurring once; the ten biggest clones make up approximately 51%. Remarks on this clonotype: Its antigen is unidentified. A junction boundary mismatches the germline segment, possibly from a read error.

The germline gives CDR1 MNHEY, CDR2 SVGEGT. The CDR3 sequence is 18 residues long. This clonotype originated in a human donor in good health (CMV status not recorded). Some clones in this sample may be carry-over from other donors' samples. The specimen was CD8+ T cells from cultured PBMCs, collected from culture after CMV antigen stimulation. The chain uses TRBV6-2 or TRBV6-3 and TRBJ2-1; 7 bases line up with TRBD2. The CDR3 DNA reads TGTTCCAGCAGTCGGGAGGCCAGCTTCGAGCTTGGTGACAATGAGCAGTTCTTC. The encoded protein is CSSSREASFELGDNEQFF.